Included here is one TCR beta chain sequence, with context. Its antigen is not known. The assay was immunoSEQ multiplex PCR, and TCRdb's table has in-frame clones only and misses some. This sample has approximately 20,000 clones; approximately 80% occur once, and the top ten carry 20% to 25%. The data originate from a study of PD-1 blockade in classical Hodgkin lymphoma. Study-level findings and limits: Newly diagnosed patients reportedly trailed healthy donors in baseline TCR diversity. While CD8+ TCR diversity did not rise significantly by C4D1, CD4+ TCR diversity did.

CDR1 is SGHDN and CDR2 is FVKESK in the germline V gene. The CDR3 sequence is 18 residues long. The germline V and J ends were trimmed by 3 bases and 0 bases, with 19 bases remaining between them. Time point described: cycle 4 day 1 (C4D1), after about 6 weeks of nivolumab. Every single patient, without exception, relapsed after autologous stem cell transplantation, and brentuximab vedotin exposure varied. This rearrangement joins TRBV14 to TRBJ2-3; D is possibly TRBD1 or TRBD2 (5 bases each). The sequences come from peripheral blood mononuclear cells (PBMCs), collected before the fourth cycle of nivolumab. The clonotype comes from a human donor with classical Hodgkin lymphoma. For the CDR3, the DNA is TGTGCCAGCAGCCAGGTTACCGGGACGACTCTGAGCACAGATACGCAGTATTTT. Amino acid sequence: CASSQVTGTTLSTDTQYF. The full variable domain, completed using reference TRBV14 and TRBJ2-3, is EAGVTQFPSHSVIEKGQTVTLRCDPISGHDNLYWYRRVMGKEIKFLLHFVKESKQDESGMPNNRFLAERTGGTYSTLKVQPAELEDSGVYFCASSQVTGTTLSTDTQYFGPGTRLTVL.